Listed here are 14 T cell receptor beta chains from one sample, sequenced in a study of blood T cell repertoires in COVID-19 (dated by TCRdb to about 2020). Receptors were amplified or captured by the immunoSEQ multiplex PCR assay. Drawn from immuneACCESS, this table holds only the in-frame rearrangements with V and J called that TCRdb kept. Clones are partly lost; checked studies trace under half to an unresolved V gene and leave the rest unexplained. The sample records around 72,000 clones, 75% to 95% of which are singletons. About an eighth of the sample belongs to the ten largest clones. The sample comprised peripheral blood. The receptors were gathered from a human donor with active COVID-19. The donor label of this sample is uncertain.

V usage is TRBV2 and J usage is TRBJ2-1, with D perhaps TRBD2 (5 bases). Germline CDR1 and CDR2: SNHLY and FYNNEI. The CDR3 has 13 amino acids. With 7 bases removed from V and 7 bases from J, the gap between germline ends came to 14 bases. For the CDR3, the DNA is TGTGCCAGCACCGAGGGCTATATTAATGAGCAGTTCTTC. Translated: CASTEGYINEQFF.

CDR3 nucleotides: TGTGCCAGCAGTCCCCCGGGGGGTACCGAAAAACTGTTTTTT. Encoded protein: CASSPPGGTEKLFF. The rearrangement uses TRBV28 and TRBJ1-4; weak D call: TRBD1 (5 bases). Germline V CDR1 and CDR2: MDHEN, SYDVKM. CDR3 length: 14 residues. V was cut by 5 bases and J by 8 bases, with 15 bases left in between.

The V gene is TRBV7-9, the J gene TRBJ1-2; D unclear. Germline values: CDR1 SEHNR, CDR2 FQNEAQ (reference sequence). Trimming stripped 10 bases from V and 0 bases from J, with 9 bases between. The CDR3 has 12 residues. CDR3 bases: TGTGCCATTCAATCAACTAACTATGGCTACACCTTC. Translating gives CAIQSTNYGYTF. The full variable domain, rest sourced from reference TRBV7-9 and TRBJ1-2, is DTGVSQNPRHKITKRGQNVTFRCDPISEHNRLYWYRQTLGQGPEFLTYFQNEAQLEKSRLLSDRFSAERPKGSFSTLEIQRTEQGDSAMYLCAIQSTNYGYTFGSGTRLTVV.

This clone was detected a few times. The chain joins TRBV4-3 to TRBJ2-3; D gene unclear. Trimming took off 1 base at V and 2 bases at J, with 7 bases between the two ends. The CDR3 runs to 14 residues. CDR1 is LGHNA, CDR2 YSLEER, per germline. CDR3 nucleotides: TGCGCCAGCAGCCAAGGGGCACTCACAGATACGCAGTATTTT. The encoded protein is CASSQGALTDTQYF.

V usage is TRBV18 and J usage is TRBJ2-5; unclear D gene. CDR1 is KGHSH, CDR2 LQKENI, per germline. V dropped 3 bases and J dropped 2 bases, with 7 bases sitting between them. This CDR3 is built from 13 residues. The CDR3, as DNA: TGTGCCAGCTCACCGTTGCGGCAAGAGACCCAGTACTTC. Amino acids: CASSPLRQETQYF. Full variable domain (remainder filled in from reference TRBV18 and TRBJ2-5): NAGVMQNPRHLVRRRGQEARLRCSPMKGHSHVYWYRQLPEEGLKFMVYLQKENIIDESGMPKERFSAEFPKEGPSILRIQQVVRGDSAAYFCASSPLRQETQYFGPGTRLLVL.

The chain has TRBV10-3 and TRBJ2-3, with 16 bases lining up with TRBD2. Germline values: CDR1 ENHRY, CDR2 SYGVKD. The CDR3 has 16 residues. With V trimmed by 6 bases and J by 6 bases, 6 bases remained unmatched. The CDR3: CAISSGLAGGPDTQYF. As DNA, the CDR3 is TGTGCCATCAGCTCGGGACTAGCGGGAGGGCCGGATACGCAGTATTTT.

CDR3 amino acids: CASSQSATDGFNEQFF. DNA for the CDR3: TGCGCCAGCAGCCAATCCGCAACAGATGGATTCAATGAGCAGTTCTTC. This sequence joins TRBV4-3 and TRBJ2-1; D unclear. The length of the CDR3 is 16 residues. Germline lookup yields CDR1 LGHNA and CDR2 YSLEER. V was cut by 2 bases and J by 6 bases, with 17 bases left in between.

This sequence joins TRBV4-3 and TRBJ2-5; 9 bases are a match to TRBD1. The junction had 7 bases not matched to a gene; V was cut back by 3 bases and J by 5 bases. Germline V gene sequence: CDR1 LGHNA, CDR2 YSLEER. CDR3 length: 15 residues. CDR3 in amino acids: CASSQAGTGLETQYF. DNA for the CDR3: TGCGCCAGCAGCCAGGCCGGGACAGGGTTGGAGACCCAGTACTTC.

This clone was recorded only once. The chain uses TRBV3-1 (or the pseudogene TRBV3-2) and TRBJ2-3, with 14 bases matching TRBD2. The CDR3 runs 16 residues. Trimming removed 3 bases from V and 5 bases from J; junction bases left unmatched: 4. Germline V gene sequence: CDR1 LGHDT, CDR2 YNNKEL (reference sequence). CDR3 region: CASSQGLAGVGDTQYF. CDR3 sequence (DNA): TGTGCCAGCAGCCAGGGACTAGCGGGAGTGGGAGATACGCAGTATTTT.

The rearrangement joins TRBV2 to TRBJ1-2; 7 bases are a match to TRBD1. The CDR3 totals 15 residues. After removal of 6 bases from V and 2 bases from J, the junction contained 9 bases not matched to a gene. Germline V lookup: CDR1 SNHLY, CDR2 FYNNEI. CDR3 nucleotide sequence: TGTGCCAGCAGCCTCCAGGGACAGCCAAACTATGGCTACACCTTC. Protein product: CASSLQGQPNYGYTF.

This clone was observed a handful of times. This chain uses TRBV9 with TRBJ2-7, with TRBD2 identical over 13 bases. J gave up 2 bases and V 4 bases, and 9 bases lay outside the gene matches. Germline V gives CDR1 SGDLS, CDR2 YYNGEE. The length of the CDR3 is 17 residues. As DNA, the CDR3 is TGTGCCAGCAGCTACGGGACTAGCGGGACCCACGCCTACGAGCAGTACTTC. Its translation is CASSYGTSGTHAYEQYF.

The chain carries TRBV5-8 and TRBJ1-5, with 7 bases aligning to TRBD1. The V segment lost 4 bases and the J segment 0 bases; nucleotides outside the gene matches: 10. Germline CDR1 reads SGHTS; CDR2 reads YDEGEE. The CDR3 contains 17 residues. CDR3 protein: CASSRDSQYPSNQPQHF. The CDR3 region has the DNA TGTGCCAGCAGCCGGGACAGCCAATACCCTAGCAATCAGCCCCAGCATTTT.

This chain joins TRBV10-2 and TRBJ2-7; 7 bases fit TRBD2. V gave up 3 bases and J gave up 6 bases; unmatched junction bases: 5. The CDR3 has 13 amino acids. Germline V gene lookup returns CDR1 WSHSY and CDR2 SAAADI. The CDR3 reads CASSDGGSVEQYF. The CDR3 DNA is TGCGCCAGCAGTGATGGCGGGAGTGTCGAGCAGTACTTC.

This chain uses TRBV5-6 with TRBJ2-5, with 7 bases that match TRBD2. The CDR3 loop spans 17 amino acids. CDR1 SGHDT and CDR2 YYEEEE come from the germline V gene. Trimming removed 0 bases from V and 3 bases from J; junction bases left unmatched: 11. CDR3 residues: CASSLAELARAEETQYF. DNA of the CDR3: TGTGCCAGCAGCTTGGCAGAACTAGCGCGAGCGGAAGAGACCCAGTACTTC. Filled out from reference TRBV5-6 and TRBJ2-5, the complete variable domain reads DAGVTQSPTHLIKTRGQQVTLRCSPKSGHDTVSWYQQALGQGPQFIFQYYEEEERQRGNFPDRFSGHQFPNYSSELNVNALLLGDSALYLCASSLAELARAEETQYFGPGTRLLVL.